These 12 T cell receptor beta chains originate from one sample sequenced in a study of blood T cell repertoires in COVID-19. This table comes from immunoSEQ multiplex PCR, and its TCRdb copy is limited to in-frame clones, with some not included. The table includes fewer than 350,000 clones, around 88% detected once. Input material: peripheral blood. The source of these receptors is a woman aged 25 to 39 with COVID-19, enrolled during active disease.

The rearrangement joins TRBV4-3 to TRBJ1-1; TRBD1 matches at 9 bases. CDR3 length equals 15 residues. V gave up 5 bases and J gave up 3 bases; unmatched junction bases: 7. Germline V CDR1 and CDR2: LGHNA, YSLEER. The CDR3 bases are TGCGCCAGCAGCACTCCCGGGACAGGGTACACTGAAGCTTTCTTT. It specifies CASSTPGTGYTEAFF.

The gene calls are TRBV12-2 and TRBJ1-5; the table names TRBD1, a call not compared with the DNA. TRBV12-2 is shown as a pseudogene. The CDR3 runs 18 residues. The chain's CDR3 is CASRLAPGTGAAGQPQHF. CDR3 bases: TGTGCAAGTCGCTTAGCACCCGGGACAGGGGCCGCGGGTCAGCCCCAGCATTTT.

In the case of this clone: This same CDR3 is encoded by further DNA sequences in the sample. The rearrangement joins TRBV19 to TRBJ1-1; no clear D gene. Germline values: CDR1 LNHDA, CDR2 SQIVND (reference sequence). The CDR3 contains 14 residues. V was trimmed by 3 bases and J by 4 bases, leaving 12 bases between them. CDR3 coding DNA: TGTGCCAGTAGTATTGTGAGCGGTGGCACTGAAGCTTTCTTT. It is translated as CASSIVSGGTEAFF.

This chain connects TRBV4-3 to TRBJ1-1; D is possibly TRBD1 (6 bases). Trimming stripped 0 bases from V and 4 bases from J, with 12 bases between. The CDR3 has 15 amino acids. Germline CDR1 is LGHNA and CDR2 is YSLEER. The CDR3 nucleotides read TGCGCCAGCAGCCAAGATTTGGGACAAGGCACTGAAGCTTTCTTT. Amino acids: CASSQDLGQGTEAFF.

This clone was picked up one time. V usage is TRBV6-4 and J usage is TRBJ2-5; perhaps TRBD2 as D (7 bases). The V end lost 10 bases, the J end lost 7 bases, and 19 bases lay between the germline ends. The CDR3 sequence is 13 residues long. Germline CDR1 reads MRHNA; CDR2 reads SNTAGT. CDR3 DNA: TGTGCCATCTCTGGGGGGGCCGCAAGGACCCAGTACTTC. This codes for CAISGGAARTQYF.

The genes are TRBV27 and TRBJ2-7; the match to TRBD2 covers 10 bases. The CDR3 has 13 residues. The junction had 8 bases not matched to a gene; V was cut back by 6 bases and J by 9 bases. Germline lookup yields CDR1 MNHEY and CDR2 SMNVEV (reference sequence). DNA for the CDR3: TGTGCCAGCAGACCAGCGGGGGGGCCCGCGCAGTACGTC. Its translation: CASRPAGGPAQYV.

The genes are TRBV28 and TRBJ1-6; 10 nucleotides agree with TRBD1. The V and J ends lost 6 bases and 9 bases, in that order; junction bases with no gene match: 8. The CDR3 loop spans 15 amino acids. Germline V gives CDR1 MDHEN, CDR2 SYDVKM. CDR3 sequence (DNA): TGTGCCAGCAGCTATGGTGGACAGGGGGGTTCACCCCTCCACTTT. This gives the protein CASSYGGQGGSPLHF. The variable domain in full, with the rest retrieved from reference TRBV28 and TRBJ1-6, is DVKVTQSSRYLVKRTGEKVFLECVQDMDHENMFWYRQDPGLGLRLIYFSYDVKMKEKGDIPEGYSVSREKKERFSLILESASTNQTSMYLCASSYGGQGGSPLHFGNGTRLTVT.

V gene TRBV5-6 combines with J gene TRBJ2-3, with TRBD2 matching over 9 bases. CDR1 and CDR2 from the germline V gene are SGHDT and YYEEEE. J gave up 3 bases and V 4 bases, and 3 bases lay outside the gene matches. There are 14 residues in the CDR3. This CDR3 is CASSVAGETDTQYF. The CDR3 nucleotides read TGTGCCAGCAGCGTAGCGGGGGAGACAGATACGCAGTATTTT.

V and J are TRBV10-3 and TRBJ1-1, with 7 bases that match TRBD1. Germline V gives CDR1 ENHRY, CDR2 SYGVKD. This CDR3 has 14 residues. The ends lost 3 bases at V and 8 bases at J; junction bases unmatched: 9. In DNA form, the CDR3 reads TGTGCCATCAGTGAAGGCCCCAGGGGGACCGAAGCTTTCTTT. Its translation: CAISEGPRGTEAFF.

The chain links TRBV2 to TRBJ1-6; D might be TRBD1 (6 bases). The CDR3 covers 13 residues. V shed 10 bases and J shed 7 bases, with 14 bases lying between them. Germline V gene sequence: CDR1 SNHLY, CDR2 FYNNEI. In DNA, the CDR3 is TGTGCCAACCTCCGGGACAAAAATTCACCCCTCCACTTT. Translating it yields CANLRDKNSPLHF.

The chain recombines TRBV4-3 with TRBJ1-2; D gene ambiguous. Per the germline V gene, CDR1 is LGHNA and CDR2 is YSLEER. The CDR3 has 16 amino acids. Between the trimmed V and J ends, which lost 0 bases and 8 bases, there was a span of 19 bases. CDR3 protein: CASSQDLVSEAYGYTF. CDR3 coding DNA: TGCGCCAGCAGCCAAGATCTGGTCAGCGAAGCCTACGGCTACACCTTC.

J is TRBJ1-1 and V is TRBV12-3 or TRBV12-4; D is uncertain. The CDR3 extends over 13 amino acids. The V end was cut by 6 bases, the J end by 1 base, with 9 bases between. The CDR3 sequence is CASSLNRNTEAFF. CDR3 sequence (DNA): TGTGCCAGCAGCCTAAACCGGAACACTGAAGCTTTCTTT.